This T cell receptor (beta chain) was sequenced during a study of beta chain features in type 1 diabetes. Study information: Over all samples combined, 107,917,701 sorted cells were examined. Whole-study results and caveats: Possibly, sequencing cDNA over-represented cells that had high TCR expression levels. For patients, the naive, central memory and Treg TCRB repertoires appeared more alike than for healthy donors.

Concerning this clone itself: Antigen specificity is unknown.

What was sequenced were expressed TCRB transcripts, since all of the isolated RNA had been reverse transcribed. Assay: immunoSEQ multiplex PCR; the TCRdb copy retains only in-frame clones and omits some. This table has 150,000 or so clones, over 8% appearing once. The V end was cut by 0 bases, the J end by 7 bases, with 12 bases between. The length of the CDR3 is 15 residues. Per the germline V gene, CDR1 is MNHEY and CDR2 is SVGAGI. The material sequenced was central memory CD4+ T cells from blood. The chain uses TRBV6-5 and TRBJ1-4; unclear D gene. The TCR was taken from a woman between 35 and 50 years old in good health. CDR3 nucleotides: TGTGCCAGCAGTTACTCGCCGGGGTGGAGTGAAAAACTGTTTTTT. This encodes CASSYSPGWSEKLFF.